The T cell receptor (beta chain) under discussion was sequenced for a study of cytomegalovirus exposure and HLA in healthy donors. The CDR3 length is 14 residues. V lost 11 bases and J lost 6; bases outside the gene matches: 14. The germline gives CDR1 SNHLY, CDR2 FYNNEI. PCR primers comprised 60 Vbeta and 13 Jbeta primers. The table came from immunoSEQ multiplex PCR; TCRdb's copy has only in-frame clones and leaves some out. The data contain 100,000 or so clones, approximately 73% of them singletons. This sequence was found in a woman aged 50 to 60 in good health and CMV-seropositive. The J gene is TRBJ2-3, the V gene TRBV2; 7 positions agree with TRBD1. Material for sequencing was PBMCs. The CDR3 region is CAGSGDSTWDTQYF. DNA for the CDR3: TGTGCCGGGAGTGGGGACAGTACTTGGGATACGCAGTATTTT.